This T cell receptor beta chain was captured in a study of blood T cells in healthy people across ages (dated by TCRdb to about 2015). Regarding the study in general: Template switching captured roughly one uniquely barcoded TCR beta cDNA molecule per two T cells in model experiments. Age-related changes in TCR beta repertoire diversity were measured in the study by deep sequencing normalized with unique cDNA molecular identifiers. The donors were split into four age groups: young (average around 15 years), middle-aged (about 40), aged (more than 60) and long-lived (approximately 89). To avoid experimental bias, donors of different ages were randomly spread across the sequencing lanes. For two donors (one aged 18 to 29 and one aged 80 or older), the study analyzed two additional independent replicas of 1 million unique cDNA reads from the same blood draw.

Taken from the germline V gene, the CDR1 and CDR2 loops are SGHRS and YFSETQ. The CDR3 has 16 amino acids, counting the end cysteine and phenylalanine. Just the 48-base CDR3 DNA is kept, in frame starting at base 1. The V and J ends are trimmed by 5 bases and 0 bases, leaving 15 bases between them. Only a few counts were recorded for this clonotype. Its binding antigen is unknown. Base qualities are missing; no much larger clone stands one base away. The method behind the library was 5' RACE. The second PCR ran for roughly 7 to 11 cycles and used a J-beta primer mix along with a sample-barcoded 5' primer. A template-switch 5' adaptor carrying 12 random nucleotides introduced a unique molecular identifier onto each TCR beta cDNA molecule. Each sample yielded at least 3 million CDR3-containing paired-end reads. The Mint cDNA synthesis kit, primed by a TRBC-specific oligonucleotide, was used to synthesize first-strand cDNA from all RNA. Following uracil-DNA glycosylase treatment, all cDNA underwent a first 18-cycle PCR with the universal primers M1SS and BC2_uni_R. In the source study's methods: For normalization, 1 million high-quality reads were randomly selected from each sample, with every read carrying a distinct molecular identifier. Reads sharing molecular identifiers were discarded rather than binned into consensus sequences. CDR3 identification, clonotype clustering and error correction used MiTCR with a Q25 quality threshold and the strictest error-elimination algorithm. A nonparametric unseen species model using Euler transformation provided a lower-bound estimate of total TCR beta diversity. The raw public data were reprocessed by TCRdb itself: fastp quality trimming at Q25, MiXCR clonotype calling, in-frame beta chains only. Each CDR3 protein gets just one entry, which takes the most common genes and DNA from the rows behind it. The V and J calls reflect TCRdb's pipeline rather than the authors' work. The sample yields approximately 1,700,000 distinct CDR3 sequences; around 42% were counted once. Together, the top ten hold approximately 22% of the sample.

The paper as a whole reports these results and caveats: A strong correlation was found between observed TCR beta diversity and the percentage of naive T cells measured by flow cytometry. Observed TCR beta diversity per million T cells fell roughly linearly with age, and a significant reduction was already apparent by age about 43. The CMV infection status of donors was not known, potentially confounding age-related changes in expanded clonotypes. Total diversity estimates from one million sequenced T cells were considered lower bounds and underestimates. Conclusive comparison of naive and antigen-experienced compartments was prevented by the profiling of bulk unsorted PBMCs. Compared with the aged group, more naive CD4+ T cells, fewer expanded clones and increased TCR diversity were shown by the long-lived group, suggesting age selection.

The roughly 42 donors, aged roughly 6 to 90 years, were systemically healthy Caucasian individuals from Russia. Around 10 milliliters of peripheral blood were collected from each donor into EDTA-treated Vacutainer tubes. Ficoll-Paque density-gradient centrifugation was used to isolate PBMCs, with at least 6 million obtained per sample. Trizol reagent was used to extract total RNA from PBMCs, with at least 5.5 micrograms per sample. The percentages of naive CD45RAhigh/CD27high T cells were determined by flow cytometry on a PBMC aliquot from every donor. The TCR originated in a human donor in good health. The sample comprised blood. The chain was built from TRBV5-1 and TRBJ2-1; the D gene remains uncertain. The CDR3 reads as follows: CASSTGRQSSYNEQFF. The sequence in DNA is TGCGCCAGCAGTACCGGACGGCAAAGCTCCTACAATGAGCAGTTCTTC.